These 31 T cell receptor beta chains were sequenced from one sample in a study of shared clonotypes between healthy human individuals. Sequencing used immunoSEQ multiplex PCR; TCRdb keeps in-frame clones, though not all of them. The data hold over a million clones, with about four fifths observed a single time. The sequenced material came from memory CD4+ T cells from PBMCs. The subset here: CD45RA-negative fraction. Source of these receptors: a man aged 18 to 29 in good health. Some clones in this sample may be carry-over from other donors' samples.

The chain carries TRBV7-9 and TRBJ1-2; D remains unclear. V lost 6 bases and J 8 bases, leaving 16 bases between the germline ends. Germline-derived CDR1 and CDR2 are SEHNR and FQNEAQ (reference sequence). CDR3 length: 13 residues. This CDR3 is CASSQGQVPGYTF. In nucleotides, the CDR3 is TGTGCCAGCAGTCAAGGTCAGGTTCCCGGCTACACCTTC.

The CDR3 loop is CASSLASFTSTEAFF. The CDR3 nucleotides read TGCGCCAGCAGCTTGGCCAGCTTCACGAGCACTGAAGCTTTCTTT. The chain joins TRBV5-1 to TRBJ1-1; D unclear. Germline V lookup: CDR1 SGHRS, CDR2 YFSETQ. CDR3 length: 15 amino acids. V lost 0 bases, J lost 4 bases, and 13 bases lay in between.

This clone was counted only a few times. J is TRBJ1-5 and V is TRBV4-1; D ambiguous. The CDR3 loop spans 14 amino acids. The germline gives CDR1 MGHRA, CDR2 YSYEKL. Between the trimmed V and J ends, which lost 0 bases and 5 bases, there was a span of 8 bases. CDR3 nucleotides: TGCGCCAGCAGCCAAGATCGGGAAGATCAGCCCCAGCATTTT. It is translated as CASSQDREDQPQHF.

The chain couples TRBV21-1 to TRBJ1-4; TRBD1, as called in the table, went unchecked against the DNA. TRBV21-1 is recorded as a pseudogene. The CDR3 is made up of 15 amino acids. CDR3: CASSGRDRVSKKLFF. The CDR3 nucleotides are TGTGCCAGCAGCGGCCGGGACAGGGTTTCTAAAAAACTGTTTTTT.

The chain employs TRBV2 and TRBJ1-5; D remains ambiguous. Germline V gene data show CDR1 as SNHLY and CDR2 as FYNNEI. The CDR3 consists of 15 residues. V lost 5 bases, J lost 4 bases, and 15 bases lay in between. DNA for the CDR3: TGTGCCAGCAGTTCGTATCGGGATATAAATCAGCCCCAGCATTTT. Its protein product is CASSSYRDINQPQHF.

The CDR3 spells CASSLTWVEVGTEAFF. The CDR3 region has the DNA TGTGCCAGCAGTTTAACATGGGTGGAGGTTGGCACTGAAGCTTTCTTT. The chain uses TRBV28 and TRBJ1-1, with unresolved D. The CDR3 totals 16 residues. V was clipped by 2 bases and J by 4 bases, with 17 bases between them. Germline CDR1 MDHEN, CDR2 SYDVKM. Full variable domain (rest looked up from reference TRBV28 and TRBJ1-1): DVKVTQSSRYLVKRTGEKVFLECVQDMDHENMFWYRQDPGLGLRLIYFSYDVKMKEKGDIPEGYSVSREKKERFSLILESASTNQTSMYLCASSLTWVEVGTEAFFGQGTRLTVV.

J is TRBJ2-7 and V is TRBV28, with D unclear. The CDR3 consists of 13 residues. The germline V gene has CDR1 MDHEN and CDR2 SYDVKM. Trimming stripped 2 bases from V and 0 bases from J, with 5 bases between. The CDR3 loop reads CASSLVASYEQYF. The CDR3 DNA reads as TGTGCCAGCAGTTTAGTGGCCTCCTACGAGCAGTACTTC.

This clone was recorded a few times. The chain is built from TRBV7-6 and TRBJ1-1, with D uncertain. The V gene's germline CDR1 is SGHVS and CDR2 FNYEAQ. Trimming took off 5 bases at V and 0 bases at J, with 13 bases between the two ends. The CDR3 has 15 amino acids. CDR3 region: CASSPEAGVNTEAFF. The DNA for the CDR3 is TGTGCCAGCAGCCCGGAGGCCGGGGTGAACACTGAAGCTTTCTTT.

Remarks on this clone: Other nucleotide sequences from this sample produce the same CDR3. The V gene is TRBV1, the J gene TRBJ2-7; the table gives TRBD2 as D, unverified against the DNA. TRBV1 has pseudogene status. The CDR3 has 17 amino acids. CDR3 sequence (DNA): TGCACCAGCAGCCAGGAGAGGTGGGCGGGAGGGCCCTACGAGCAGTACTTC. Amino acids: CTSSQERWAGGPYEQYF.

This clone occurred once. This rearrangement joins TRBV6-5 to TRBJ2-7; D unclear. Trimming took off 5 bases at V and 5 bases at J, with 10 bases between the two ends. The CDR3 is 12 amino acids. Germline V CDR1 and CDR2: MNHEY, SVGAGI. The CDR3 nucleotides are TGTGCCAGCAGTCTCTCTACGAACGAGCAGTACTTC. This gives the protein CASSLSTNEQYF.

This clone occurred once. The V gene is TRBV9, the J gene TRBJ2-2, with a tentative D call TRBD1 (5 bases). The CDR3 totals 15 residues. In germline, CDR1 is SGDLS, CDR2 YYNGEE. V lost 4 bases and J 8 bases, leaving 18 bases between the germline ends. The CDR3 DNA reads TGTGCCAGCAGCCCCCAGGGTGTTGGAGTGGGGGAGCTGTTTTTT. This encodes CASSPQGVGVGELFF.

In its sample, this clone was seen many times. This sequence joins TRBV19 and TRBJ2-2; D perhaps matches TRBD1 (5 bases). The CDR3 totals 14 residues. Deletions cut 6 bases from V and 2 bases from J, with 10 bases between. Germline lookup yields CDR1 LNHDA and CDR2 SQIVND (reference sequence). Written as DNA, the CDR3 is TGTGCCAGTAGGTGGGGCAGAAACACCGGGGAGCTGTTTTTT. It codes for CASRWGRNTGELFF.

A remark on this clone: This could be a read error, since a much larger clone is one nucleotide away. This chain links TRBV5-4 with TRBJ2-7; 10 positions match TRBD1. Germline V gives CDR1 SGHNT, CDR2 YYREEE (reference sequence). V shed 4 bases and J 6 bases; nucleotides not matched to a gene: 4. The CDR3 sequence is 13 residues long. The CDR3 DNA follows: TGTGCCAGCAGCGCGACAGGGGGCGGCGAGCAGTACTTC. Its translation: CASSATGGGEQYF. Variable domain in full (rest from reference TRBV5-4 and TRBJ2-7): ETGVTQSPTHLIKTRGQQVTLRCSSQSGHNTVSWYQQALGQGPQFIFQYYREEENGRGNFPPRFSGLQFPNYSSELNVNALELDDSALYLCASSATGGGEQYFGPGTRLTVT.

The CDR3 loop reads CAWRELRGNGYTF. The CDR3 nucleotides are TGTGCCTGGAGAGAGCTCCGGGGGAATGGCTACACCTTC. The V gene is TRBV30, the J gene TRBJ1-2; tentatively, D is TRBD1 (5 bases). Germline values: CDR1 GTSNPN, CDR2 SVGIG (reference sequence). The V end lost 3 bases, the J end lost 6 bases, and 14 bases lay between the germline ends. The CDR3 is made up of 13 amino acids.

The chain couples TRBV5-1 to TRBJ1-4; D gene uncertain. V lost 4 bases and J 5 bases, leaving 18 bases between the germline ends. The CDR3 extends over 16 amino acids. Germline V lookup: CDR1 SGHRS, CDR2 YFSETQ. CDR3 amino acids: CASSPGRTSENEKLFF. In nucleotides, the CDR3 is TGCGCCAGCAGCCCAGGACGGACTTCTGAGAATGAAAAACTGTTTTTT.

This rearrangement joins TRBV2 to TRBJ1-4; tentative D call: TRBD1 (6 bases). The CDR3 is made up of 14 amino acids. CDR1 SNHLY and CDR2 FYNNEI come from the germline V gene. CDR3 residues: CACGRGGTNEKLFF. Here the CDR3 DNA reads TGTGCTTGTGGAAGGGGGGGAACTAATGAAAAACTGTTTTTT.

As to this clone: Other nucleotide sequences from this sample produce the same CDR3. V usage is TRBV5-1 and J usage is TRBJ2-7, with D perhaps TRBD1 (5 bases). CDR1 SGHRS and CDR2 YFSETQ come from the germline V gene. The V and J ends lost 0 bases and 1 base respectively, with 11 bases between them. There are 15 residues in the CDR3. The CDR3 DNA reads as TGCGCCAGCAGCTTGGCCCCGACAGCTTCCTACGAGCAGTACTTC. Translation gives CASSLAPTASYEQYF.

The rearrangement joins TRBV2 to TRBJ1-2; D ambiguous. There are 13 residues in the CDR3. Germline-derived CDR1 and CDR2 are SNHLY and FYNNEI. The ends were cut back, 7 bases at V and 6 bases at J, with 15 bases in the middle. CDR3 nucleotide sequence: TGTGCCAGCACTGAGTGGCAGGAAAATGGCTACACCTTC. Amino acid sequence: CASTEWQENGYTF.

The chain recombines TRBV27 with TRBJ2-1; 9 bases map to TRBD1. The germline CDR1 and CDR2 sequences are MNHEY and SMNVEV (reference sequence). This CDR3 contains 14 residues. The V gene end was trimmed by 4 bases and the J gene end by 10 bases; junction bases not matched to a gene: 8. Here the CDR3 reads CASSSRDRVVEQFF. The DNA for the CDR3 is TGTGCCAGCAGTTCCCGGGACAGGGTCGTCGAGCAGTTCTTC.

With regard to this clone: With a much larger clone just one base away, this may be a read error. The same CDR3 is also encoded by other DNA sequences in this sample. V usage is TRBV2 and J usage is TRBJ1-1; D gene ambiguous. From germline, CDR1 is SNHLY and CDR2 FYNNEI. The CDR3 has 14 amino acids. DNA for the CDR3: TGTGCCAGTAGTGAAACGGCGGCCGGGACTGAAGCTTTCTTT. Protein product: CASSETAAGTEAFF.

The chain is built from TRBV28 and TRBJ2-2; D is ambiguous. V shed 6 bases and J shed 5 bases, with 13 bases lying between them. CDR1 is MDHEN and CDR2 is SYDVKM in the germline V gene. The CDR3 is made up of 14 amino acids. CDR3 bases: TGTGCCAGCAGCTCCATAGGACGGACCGGGGAGCTGTTTTTT. Its protein product is CASSSIGRTGELFF. The full variable domain, in which reference TRBV28 and TRBJ2-2 provide the parts outside the CDR3, is DVKVTQSSRYLVKRTGEKVFLECVQDMDHENMFWYRQDPGLGLRLIYFSYDVKMKEKGDIPEGYSVSREKKERFSLILESASTNQTSMYLCASSSIGRTGELFFGEGSRLTVL.

On this clone itself: A far larger clone lies a single base away; this is likely a read error. Other DNA sequences of this sample code for an identical CDR3. This rearrangement joins TRBV28 to TRBJ2-5, with a tentative D call TRBD2 (5 bases). The V and J ends lost 5 bases and 7 bases respectively, with 17 bases between them. Looked up from germline, CDR1 is MDHEN and CDR2 is SYDVKM. The CDR3 consists of 14 residues. The DNA for the CDR3 is TGTGCCAGCAGTATCCCGGGCGGGCAACGGACCCAGTACTTC. Its protein is CASSIPGGQRTQYF.

This clone was observed once. V is TRBV5-6 and J is TRBJ1-6, with 9 bases matching TRBD1. V was pared by 3 bases and J by 18 bases, with 7 bases of the junction left unmatched. Germline V lookup: CDR1 SGHDT, CDR2 YYEEEE. The CDR3 has 12 amino acids. The CDR3 protein is CASSSGQGWNHF. CDR3 DNA: TGTGCCAGCAGCTCGGGACAGGGTTGGAACCACTTT.

The V and J genes are TRBV2 and TRBJ2-1; possibly TRBD1 for D (6 bases). CDR3 length equals 12 residues. The V gene lost 5 bases and the J gene lost 9 bases, with 11 bases spanning the gap. Per the germline V gene, CDR1 is SNHLY and CDR2 is FYNNEI. The CDR3 coding sequence is TGTGCCAGCAGTACTCAGGGGATTGAGCAGTTCTTC. It translates to CASSTQGIEQFF.

This chain links TRBV28 with TRBJ1-5; a possible D gene is TRBD1 (6 bases). The CDR3 is 14 amino acids. V lost 6 bases and J 3 bases, leaving 12 bases between the germline ends. Germline V lookup: CDR1 MDHEN, CDR2 SYDVKM. The CDR3 bases are TGTGCCAGCAGCATGGGACATTCCAATCAGCCCCAGCATTTT. Translated, it gives CASSMGHSNQPQHF.

This chain connects TRBV4-1 to TRBJ1-4; D remains unclear. CDR1 is MGHRA and CDR2 is YSYEKL in the germline V gene. Trimming took 1 base from V and 4 from J, leaving 13 bases between them. This CDR3 is 16 amino acids long. CDR3 region: CASSQANLGFNEKLFF. CDR3 coding DNA: TGCGCCAGCAGCCAAGCGAATCTGGGGTTTAATGAAAAACTGTTTTTT.

This rearrangement joins TRBV28 to TRBJ1-1, with 9 bases that match TRBD1. The CDR3 extends over 12 amino acids. The ends lost 6 bases at V and 10 bases at J; junction bases unmatched: 6. CDR1 is MDHEN and CDR2 is SYDVKM in the germline V gene. The DNA of the CDR3 is TGTGCCAGCAGAGGACAGGGGATCGGAGCTTTCTTT. Translation gives CASRGQGIGAFF.

J is TRBJ2-5 and V is TRBV4-2, with a weak D call TRBD1 (6 bases). V dropped 0 bases and J dropped 2 bases, with 13 bases sitting between them. The CDR3 is made up of 16 amino acids. In germline, CDR1 is LGHNA, CDR2 YNFKEQ. CDR3 coding DNA: TGTGCCAGCAGCCAAGATGGGGGTCAGGGGCAAGAGACCCAGTACTTC. Protein: CASSQDGGQGQETQYF.

A word on this clone: This CDR3 is also generated by other DNA sequences in the sample. The chain combines TRBV7-2 with TRBJ2-5; no clear D gene. This CDR3 region has 13 residues. V gave up 1 base and J gave up 1 base, with 4 bases separating them. Germline V lookup: CDR1 SGHTA, CDR2 FQGNSA. CDR3 residues: CASSLVLQETQYF. In DNA, the CDR3 is TGTGCCAGCAGCTTAGTGCTCCAAGAGACCCAGTACTTC.

The J gene is TRBJ2-7, the V gene TRBV11-2; 7 bases fit TRBD2. The junction had 10 bases not matched to a gene; V was cut back by 2 bases and J by 0 bases. CDR1 SGHAT and CDR2 FQNNGV come from the germline V gene. The CDR3 covers 17 residues. The CDR3 nucleotides read TGTGCCAGCAGCTTACGGGTTAGCGGGCATAGCTCCTACGAGCAGTACTTC. It translates to CASSLRVSGHSSYEQYF.

The J gene is TRBJ1-2, the V gene TRBV6-1, with D maybe TRBD1 (5 bases). The germline V and J ends were trimmed by 7 bases and 7 bases, with 19 bases remaining between them. The CDR3 consists of 14 residues. Germline V CDR1 and CDR2: MNHNS, SASEGT. CDR3 loop: CASTGGGFASGYTF. The CDR3 DNA reads as TGTGCCAGCACCGGGGGAGGGTTCGCGTCTGGCTACACCTTC.